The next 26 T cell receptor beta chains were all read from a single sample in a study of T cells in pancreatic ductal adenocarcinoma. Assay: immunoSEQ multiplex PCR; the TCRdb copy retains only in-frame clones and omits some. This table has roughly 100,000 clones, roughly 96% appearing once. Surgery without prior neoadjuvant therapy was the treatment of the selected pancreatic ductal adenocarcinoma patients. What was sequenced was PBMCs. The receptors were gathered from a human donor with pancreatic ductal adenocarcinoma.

The CDR3 DNA sequence: TGTGCCAGCAGCAGGGGGAGCGGAGAGACCCAGTACTTC. It encodes CASSRGSGETQYF. This chain uses TRBV7-3 with TRBJ2-5; possibly TRBD1 for D (6 bases). Between the trimmed V and J ends, which lost 5 bases and 4 bases, there was a span of 11 bases. CDR1 and CDR2 (germline): SGHTA, FQGTGA. This CDR3 is 13 amino acids long.

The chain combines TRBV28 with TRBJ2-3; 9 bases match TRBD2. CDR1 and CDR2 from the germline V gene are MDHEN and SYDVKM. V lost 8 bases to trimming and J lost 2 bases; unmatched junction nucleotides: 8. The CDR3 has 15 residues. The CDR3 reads CASGRLAELTDTQYF. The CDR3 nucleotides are TGTGCCAGCGGAAGACTAGCGGAACTCACAGATACGCAGTATTTT.

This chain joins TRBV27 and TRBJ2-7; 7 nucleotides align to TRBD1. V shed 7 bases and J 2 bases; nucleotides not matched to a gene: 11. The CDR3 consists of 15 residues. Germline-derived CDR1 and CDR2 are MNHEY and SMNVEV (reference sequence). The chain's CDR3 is CASTSTLTGTYEQYF. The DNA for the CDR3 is TGTGCCAGCACTTCGACATTGACAGGGACCTACGAGCAGTACTTC.

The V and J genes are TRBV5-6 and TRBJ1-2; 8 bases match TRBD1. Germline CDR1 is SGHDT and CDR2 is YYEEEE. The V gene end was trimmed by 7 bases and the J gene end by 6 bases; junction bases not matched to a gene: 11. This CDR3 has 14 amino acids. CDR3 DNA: TGTGCCAGCGGCGACACAGGGGGAAGCGATGGCTACACCTTC. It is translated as CASGDTGGSDGYTF.

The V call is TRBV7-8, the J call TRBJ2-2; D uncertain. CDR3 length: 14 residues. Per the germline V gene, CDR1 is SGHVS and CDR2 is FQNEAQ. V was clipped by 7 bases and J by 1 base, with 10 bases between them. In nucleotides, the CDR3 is TGTGCCAGCACCCTTTCAGAGAACACCGGGGAGCTGTTTTTT. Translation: CASTLSENTGELFF.

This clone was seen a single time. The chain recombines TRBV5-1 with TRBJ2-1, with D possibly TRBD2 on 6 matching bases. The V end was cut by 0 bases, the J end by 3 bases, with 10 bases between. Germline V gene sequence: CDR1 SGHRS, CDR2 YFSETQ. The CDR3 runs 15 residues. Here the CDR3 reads CASSLVPGVYNEQFF. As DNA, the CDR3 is TGCGCCAGCAGCTTGGTGCCGGGGGTCTACAATGAGCAGTTCTTC.

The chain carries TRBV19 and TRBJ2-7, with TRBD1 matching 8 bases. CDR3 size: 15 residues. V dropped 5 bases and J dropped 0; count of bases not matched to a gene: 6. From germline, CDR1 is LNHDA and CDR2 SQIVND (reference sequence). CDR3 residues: CASSPTGGFSYEQYF. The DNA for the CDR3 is TGTGCCAGTAGTCCCACAGGGGGGTTCTCCTACGAGCAGTACTTC.

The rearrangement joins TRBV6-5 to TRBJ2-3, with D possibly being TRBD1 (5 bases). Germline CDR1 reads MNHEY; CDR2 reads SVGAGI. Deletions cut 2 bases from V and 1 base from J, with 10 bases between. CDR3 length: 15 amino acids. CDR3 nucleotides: TGTGCCAGCAGTTACGGCAGGGCCGGCACAGATACGCAGTATTTT. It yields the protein CASSYGRAGTDTQYF.

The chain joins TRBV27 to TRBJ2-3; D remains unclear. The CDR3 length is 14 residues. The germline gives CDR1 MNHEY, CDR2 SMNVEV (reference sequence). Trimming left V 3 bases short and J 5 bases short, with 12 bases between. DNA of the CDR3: TGTGCCAGCAGTTTTGGAGTTCGCGGAGATACGCAGTATTTT. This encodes CASSFGVRGDTQYF.

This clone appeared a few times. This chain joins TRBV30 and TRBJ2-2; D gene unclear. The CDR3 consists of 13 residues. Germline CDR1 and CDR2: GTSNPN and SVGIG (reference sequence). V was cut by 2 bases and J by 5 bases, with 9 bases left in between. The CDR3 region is CAWSSSSTGELFF. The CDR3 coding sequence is TGTGCCTGGAGTTCTAGTAGTACCGGGGAGCTGTTTTTT.

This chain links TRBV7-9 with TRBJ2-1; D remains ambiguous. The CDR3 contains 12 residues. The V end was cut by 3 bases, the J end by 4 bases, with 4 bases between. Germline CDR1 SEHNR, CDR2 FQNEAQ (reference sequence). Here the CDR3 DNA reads TGTGCCAGCAGCTTTCAGTACAATGAGCAGTTCTTC. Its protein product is CASSFQYNEQFF.

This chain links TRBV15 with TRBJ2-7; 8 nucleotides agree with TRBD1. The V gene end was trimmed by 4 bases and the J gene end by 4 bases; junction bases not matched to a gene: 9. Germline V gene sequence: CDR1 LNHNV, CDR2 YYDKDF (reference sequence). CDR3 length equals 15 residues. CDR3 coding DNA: TGTGCCACCAGCATCAACCAGGGGGCGGGGTACGAGCAGTACTTC. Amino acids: CATSINQGAGYEQYF.

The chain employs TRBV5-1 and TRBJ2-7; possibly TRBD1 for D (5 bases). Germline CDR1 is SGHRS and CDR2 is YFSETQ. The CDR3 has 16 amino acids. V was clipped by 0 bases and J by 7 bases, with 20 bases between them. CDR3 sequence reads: CASSLALDKPSGEQYF. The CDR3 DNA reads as TGCGCCAGCAGCTTGGCCTTGGACAAACCCTCGGGTGAGCAGTACTTC. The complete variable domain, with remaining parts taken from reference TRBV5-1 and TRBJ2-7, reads KAGVTQTPRYLIKTRGQQVTLSCSPISGHRSVSWYQQTPGQGLQFLFEYFSETQRNKGNFPGRFSGRQFSNSRSEMNVSTLELGDSALYLCASSLALDKPSGEQYFGPGTRLTVT.

For the CDR3, the DNA is TGTGCCAGCAGTTTCACCGGGACTAGCGGGAGGTACGAGCAGTACTTC. Its translation is CASSFTGTSGRYEQYF. The chain employs TRBV6-5 and TRBJ2-7; TRBD2 matches at 15 bases. Germline CDR1 reads MNHEY; CDR2 reads SVGAGI. CDR3 length: 16 residues. Trimming removed 4 bases from V and 4 bases from J; junction bases left unmatched: 5.

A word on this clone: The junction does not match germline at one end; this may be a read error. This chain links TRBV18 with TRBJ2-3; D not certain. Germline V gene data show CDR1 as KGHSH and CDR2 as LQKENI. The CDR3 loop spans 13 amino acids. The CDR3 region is CASSPPSTDTQYF. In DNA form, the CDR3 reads TGTGCCAGCTCACCTCCGAGCACGGATACGCAGTATTTT.

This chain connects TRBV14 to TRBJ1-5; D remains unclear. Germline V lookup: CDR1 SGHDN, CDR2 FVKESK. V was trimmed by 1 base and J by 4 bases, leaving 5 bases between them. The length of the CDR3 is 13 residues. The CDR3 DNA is TGTGCCAGCAGCCAAGGTCCTAATCAGCCCCAGCATTTT. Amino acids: CASSQGPNQPQHF. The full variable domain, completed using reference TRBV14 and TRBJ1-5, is EAGVTQFPSHSVIEKGQTVTLRCDPISGHDNLYWYRRVMGKEIKFLLHFVKESKQDESGMPNNRFLAERTGGTYSTLKVQPAELEDSGVYFCASSQGPNQPQHFGDGTRLSIL.

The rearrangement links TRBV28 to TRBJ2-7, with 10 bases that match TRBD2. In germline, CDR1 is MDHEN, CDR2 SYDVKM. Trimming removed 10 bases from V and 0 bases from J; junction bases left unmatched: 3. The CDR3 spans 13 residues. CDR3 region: CATRTSGSYEQYF. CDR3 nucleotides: TGTGCCACCCGGACTAGCGGCTCCTACGAGCAGTACTTC. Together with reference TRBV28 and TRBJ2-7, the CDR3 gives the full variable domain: DVKVTQSSRYLVKRTGEKVFLECVQDMDHENMFWYRQDPGLGLRLIYFSYDVKMKEKGDIPEGYSVSREKKERFSLILESASTNQTSMYLCATRTSGSYEQYFGPGTRLTVT.

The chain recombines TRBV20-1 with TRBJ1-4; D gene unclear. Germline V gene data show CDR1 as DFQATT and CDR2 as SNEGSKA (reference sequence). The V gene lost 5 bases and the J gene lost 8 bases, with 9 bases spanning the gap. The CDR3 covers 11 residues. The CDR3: CSAPSREKLFF. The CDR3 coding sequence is TGCAGTGCTCCCTCGAGGGAAAAACTGTTTTTT.

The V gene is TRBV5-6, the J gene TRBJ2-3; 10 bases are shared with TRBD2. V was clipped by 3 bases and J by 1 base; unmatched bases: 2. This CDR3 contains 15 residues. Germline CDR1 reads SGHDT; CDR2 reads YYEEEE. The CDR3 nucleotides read TGTGCCAGCAGCTCTGGGACTAGCGGCACAGATACGCAGTATTTT. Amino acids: CASSSGTSGTDTQYF.

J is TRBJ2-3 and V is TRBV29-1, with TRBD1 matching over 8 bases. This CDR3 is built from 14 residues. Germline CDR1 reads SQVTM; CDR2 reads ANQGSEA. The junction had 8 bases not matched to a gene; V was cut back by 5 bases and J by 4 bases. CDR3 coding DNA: TGCAGCGTTAGGGCAGGGGGCGCCGCAGATACGCAGTATTTT. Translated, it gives CSVRAGGAADTQYF.

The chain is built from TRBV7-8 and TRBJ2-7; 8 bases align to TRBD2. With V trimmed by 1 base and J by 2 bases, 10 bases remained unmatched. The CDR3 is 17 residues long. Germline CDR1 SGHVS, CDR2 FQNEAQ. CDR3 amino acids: CASSLVIGGAGAYEQYF. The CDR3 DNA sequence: TGTGCCAGCAGCTTAGTCATCGGGGGGGCCGGAGCCTACGAGCAGTACTTC.

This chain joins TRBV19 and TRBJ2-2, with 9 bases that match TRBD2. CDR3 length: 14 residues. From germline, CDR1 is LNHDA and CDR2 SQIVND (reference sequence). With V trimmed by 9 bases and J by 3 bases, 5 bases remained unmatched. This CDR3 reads CASALAGDTGELFF. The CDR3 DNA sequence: TGTGCCAGCGCACTAGCGGGTGACACCGGGGAGCTGTTTTTT.

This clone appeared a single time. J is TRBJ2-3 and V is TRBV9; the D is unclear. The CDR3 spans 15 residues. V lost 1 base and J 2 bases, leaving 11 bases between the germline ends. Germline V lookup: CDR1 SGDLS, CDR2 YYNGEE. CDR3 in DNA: TGTGCCAGCAGCGTACTAGGTCTTGTCACAGATACGCAGTATTTT. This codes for CASSVLGLVTDTQYF.

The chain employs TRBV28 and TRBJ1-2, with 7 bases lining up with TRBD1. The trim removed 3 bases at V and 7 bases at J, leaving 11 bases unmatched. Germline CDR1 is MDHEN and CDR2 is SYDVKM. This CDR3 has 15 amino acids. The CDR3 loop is CASSFSYRGVGGYTF. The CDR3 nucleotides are TGTGCCAGCAGTTTCAGTTACAGGGGAGTTGGTGGCTACACCTTC.

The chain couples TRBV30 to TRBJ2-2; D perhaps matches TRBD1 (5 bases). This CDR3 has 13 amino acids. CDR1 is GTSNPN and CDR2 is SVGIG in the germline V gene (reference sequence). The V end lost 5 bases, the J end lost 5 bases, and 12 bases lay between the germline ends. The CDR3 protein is CAWYAGMTGELFF. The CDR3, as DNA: TGTGCCTGGTATGCAGGGATGACCGGGGAGCTGTTTTTT.

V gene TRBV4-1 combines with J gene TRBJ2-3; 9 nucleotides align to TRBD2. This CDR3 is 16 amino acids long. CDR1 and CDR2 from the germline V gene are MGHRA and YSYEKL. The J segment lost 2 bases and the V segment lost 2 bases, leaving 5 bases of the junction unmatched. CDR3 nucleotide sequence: TGCGCCAGCAGCCAACAGACTAGCGGAAACACAGATACGCAGTATTTT. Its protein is CASSQQTSGNTDTQYF.